These 7 T cell receptor beta chains originate from one sample sequenced in a study of T cell responses to AZD1222 COVID-19 vaccine. The assay was immunoSEQ multiplex PCR, and TCRdb's table has in-frame clones only and misses some. Of about 100,000 clones in the sample, around nine tenths were seen once. Material: peripheral blood, obtained on day 0 of AZD1222 vaccination. These receptors originate from an adult in good health.

This sequence joins TRBV5-6 and TRBJ2-6; D ambiguous. The CDR3 is 17 amino acids. Germline lookup yields CDR1 SGHDT and CDR2 YYEEEE. Trimming cost V 4 bases and J 1 base, with 15 bases left between them. The CDR3 loop is CASSPAGKSSGANVLTF. CDR3 sequence (DNA): TGTGCCAGCAGCCCGGCTGGTAAATCGTCTGGGGCCAACGTCCTGACTTTC.

J is TRBJ1-6 and V is TRBV3-1 (or the pseudogene TRBV3-2), with a weak D call TRBD1 (6 bases). Germline loops: CDR1 LGHDT, CDR2 YNNKEL (reference sequence). This CDR3 comprises 14 residues. V gave up 8 bases and J gave up 7 bases, with 15 bases separating them. The DNA for the CDR3 is TGTGCCAGCGGCCCTATGAGGGGGAATTCACCCCTCCACTTT. This gives the protein CASGPMRGNSPLHF.

The chain's CDR3 is CASSQARTNTEAFF. As DNA, the CDR3 is TGTGCCAGCAGCCAAGCCCGGACGAACACTGAAGCTTTCTTT. This chain links TRBV3-1 (or the pseudogene TRBV3-2) with TRBJ1-1; D unclear. Trimming took 1 base from V and 1 from J, leaving 7 bases between them. CDR1 is LGHDT, CDR2 YNNKEL, per germline (reference sequence). The CDR3 length is 14 residues.

This rearrangement joins TRBV19 to TRBJ2-7; D gene uncertain. This CDR3 region has 14 residues. With 2 bases removed from V and 5 bases from J, the gap between germline ends came to 13 bases. Germline loops: CDR1 LNHDA, CDR2 SQIVND (reference sequence). DNA for the CDR3: TGTGCCAGTAGTATATCTACCCCGGCCCACGAGCAGTACTTC. Its translation is CASSISTPAHEQYF.

The V and J genes are TRBV7-3 and TRBJ2-1; no definite D call. This CDR3 has 13 amino acids. The V end lost 4 bases, the J end lost 9 bases, and 13 bases lay between the germline ends. CDR1 and CDR2 (germline): SGHTA, FQGTGA. For the CDR3, the DNA is TGTGCCAGCAGCTCCGACCCCAAAAGTGAGCAGTTCTTC. Translating gives CASSSDPKSEQFF.

The table lists this clone with a few counts. This chain connects TRBV27 to TRBJ1-2, with D uncertain. V lost 5 bases and J 5 bases, leaving 15 bases between the germline ends. Per the germline V gene, CDR1 is MNHEY and CDR2 is SMNVEV (reference sequence). CDR3 length equals 14 residues. This chain's CDR3 is CASSPRTYGYGYTF. The CDR3, as DNA: TGTGCCAGCAGTCCCCGGACGTATGGGTATGGCTACACCTTC.

The J gene is TRBJ2-2, the V gene TRBV10-3; the match to TRBD2 covers 11 bases. Per germline, CDR1 ENHRY and CDR2 SYGVKD. V shed 6 bases, J shed 5 bases, and the junction held 5 bases outside the gene matches. The CDR3 loop spans 15 amino acids. The CDR3 DNA reads TGTGCCATCAGCGTAGGGACTAGCGGAACCGGGGAGCTGTTTTTT. Translation: CAISVGTSGTGELFF.